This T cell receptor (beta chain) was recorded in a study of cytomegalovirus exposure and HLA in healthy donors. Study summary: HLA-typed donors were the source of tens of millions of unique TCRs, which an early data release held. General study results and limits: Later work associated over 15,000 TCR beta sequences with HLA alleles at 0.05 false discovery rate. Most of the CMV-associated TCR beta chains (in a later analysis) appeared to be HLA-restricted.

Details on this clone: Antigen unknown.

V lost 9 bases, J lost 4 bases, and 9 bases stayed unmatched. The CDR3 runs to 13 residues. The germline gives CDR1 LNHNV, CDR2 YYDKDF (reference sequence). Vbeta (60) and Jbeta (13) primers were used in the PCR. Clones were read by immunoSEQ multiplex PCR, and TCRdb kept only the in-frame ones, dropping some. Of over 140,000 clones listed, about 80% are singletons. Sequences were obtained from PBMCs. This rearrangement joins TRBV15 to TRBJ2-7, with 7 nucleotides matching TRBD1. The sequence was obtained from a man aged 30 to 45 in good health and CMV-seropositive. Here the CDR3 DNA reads TGTGCCACGGGACAGCGCAAAGATTACGAGCAGTACTTC. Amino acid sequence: CATGQRKDYEQYF.